Presented here are 14 T cell receptor beta chains from one specimen sequenced in a study of T-cell memory formation after mild COVID-19. One entry per CDR3 protein, called by TCRdb with MiXCR from the 5' RACE reads. There are 280,000 or so distinct CDR3 sequences in the sample; approximately 8% occur only once, and about 20% lies in the top ten. The sequenced sample was PBMCs or a T cell subset sorted from them (not recorded which). The source of these receptors is a man aged 18 to 30 who had mild COVID-19 (a few samples of this study predate the infection). Cell type and time point are not known.

This clonotype was found a few times. The chain joins TRBV19 to TRBJ1-2, with D possibly matching TRBD1 (6 bases). Germline CDR1 LNHDA, CDR2 SQIVND (reference sequence). This CDR3 is 13 amino acids long. Trimming took 5 bases from V and 4 from J, leaving 11 bases between them. CDR3 sequence (DNA): TGTGCCAGTAGTGCCCAGGGGAGCTATGGCTACACCTTC. Translating gives CASSAQGSYGYTF. Looking up the rest from reference TRBV19 and TRBJ1-2 gives the full variable domain: DGGITQSPKYLFRKEGQNVTLSCEQNLNHDAMYWYRQDPGQGLRLIYYSQIVNDFQKGDIAEGYSVSREKKESFPLTVTSAQKNPTAFYLCASSAQGSYGYTFGSGTRLTVV.

The V and J genes are TRBV10-3 and TRBJ2-5, with 7 bases matching TRBD1. The germline V gene encodes CDR1 ENHRY and CDR2 SYGVKD. J lost 3 bases, V lost 10 bases, and 8 bases had no gene match. The CDR3 covers 13 residues. In DNA form, the CDR3 reads TGTGCCAGCAGGGGGACAGTCGAAGAGACCCAGTACTTC. Amino acid sequence: CASRGTVEETQYF.

This clonotype was recorded a few times. The chain couples TRBV7-2 to TRBJ2-5, with TRBD2 matching over 7 bases. The germline gives CDR1 SGHTA, CDR2 FQGNSA. The CDR3 is 14 residues long. V was clipped by 3 bases and J by 5 bases; unmatched bases: 6. CDR3 DNA: TGTGCCAGCAGCTTCGAGCGGGGTCGGGAGACCCAGTACTTC. The encoded protein is CASSFERGRETQYF.

This clonotype was counted a few times. CDR3 amino acids: CSAPTSFRQGIYGYTF. The CDR3 coding sequence is TGCAGTGCTCCAACCTCATTCCGACAGGGAATATATGGCTACACCTTC. The chain combines TRBV20-1 with TRBJ1-2; 7 bases align to TRBD1. Germline V gives CDR1 DFQATT, CDR2 SNEGSKA (reference sequence). With 5 bases clipped from V and 5 bases from J, the junction kept 17 bases outside the gene matches. CDR3 length equals 16 residues.

This clonotype has only a few counts. The DNA of the CDR3 is TGTGCCAGCAGCACTTCGACAGCCACTCAAGAGACCCAGTACTTC. It encodes CASSTSTATQETQYF. The genes are TRBV7-2 and TRBJ2-5, with a tentative D call TRBD1 (5 bases). The CDR3 extends over 15 amino acids. The ends were cut back, 5 bases at V and 2 bases at J, with 15 bases in the middle. Germline V gives CDR1 SGHTA, CDR2 FQGNSA.

With respect to this clonotype: The junction and the germline gene differ at one end; a read error may be behind it. The chain carries TRBV7-2 and TRBJ2-5, with a weak D call TRBD2 (5 bases). The germline gives CDR1 SGHTA, CDR2 FQGNSA. The CDR3 is 15 amino acids. CDR3 protein: CANSLVSQRGETQYF. CDR3 DNA: TGTGCCAACAGCTTAGTCAGTCAAAGAGGGGAGACCCAGTACTTC.

Concerning this clonotype: This sequence may be a read error, since a much larger clone differs from it by one base. This chain uses TRBV5-1 with TRBJ2-5; TRBD2 is a possible D gene (5 bases). Germline assignment: CDR1 SGHRS and CDR2 YFSETQ. This CDR3 is built from 15 residues. V lost 5 bases to trimming and J lost 4 bases, with 18 bases between them. CDR3 in amino acids: CASRGVGSRGETQYF. The CDR3 bases are TGCGCCAGCAGGGGAGTTGGTTCTAGAGGAGAGACCCAGTACTTC.

This clonotype appeared a few times. The chain uses TRBV10-2 and TRBJ2-3; D is perhaps TRBD2 (5 bases). With 7 bases removed from V and 6 bases from J, the gap between germline ends came to 23 bases. The CDR3 has 16 residues. Germline CDR1 reads WSHSY; CDR2 reads SAAADI. The CDR3 sequence is CASKSGDAGVRDTQYF. As DNA, the CDR3 is TGCGCCAGCAAATCGGGCGACGCCGGGGTTCGGGATACGCAGTATTTT.

About this clonotype: A junction end diverges from the germline sequence, so it may reflect a read error. The chain links TRBV7-9 to TRBJ2-2; no clear D gene. The CDR3 runs to 15 residues. Germline V gene lookup returns CDR1 SEHNR and CDR2 FQNEAQ (reference sequence). The DNA for the CDR3 is TGTGCCGGCAGCTTCGGTCGTCCGAACACCGGGGAGCTGTTTTTT. Its translation: CAGSFGRPNTGELFF. Using reference TRBV7-9 and TRBJ2-2 for the parts outside the CDR3, the full variable domain is DTGVSQNPRHKITKRGQNVTFRCDPISEHNRLYWYRQTLGQGPEFLTYFQNEAQLEKSRLLSDRFSAERPKGSFSTLEIQRTEQGDSAMYLCAGSFGRPNTGELFFGEGSRLTVL.

This clonotype was counted at least ten times. This chain connects TRBV6-5 to TRBJ2-3, with 9 bases that match TRBD1. Germline assignment: CDR1 MNHEY and CDR2 SVGAGI. This CDR3 contains 15 residues. V gave up 6 bases and J gave up 3 bases; unmatched junction bases: 7. Here the CDR3 DNA reads TGTGCCAGCAGATCGGACAGGGGTAGGACAGATACGCAGTATTTT. It encodes CASRSDRGRTDTQYF.

The chain employs TRBV7-2 and TRBJ1-3; no clear D gene. This CDR3 is 13 amino acids long. Trimming shortened V by 1 base and J by 4 bases, and 5 bases separated the two germline ends. Germline V gene sequence: CDR1 SGHTA, CDR2 FQGNSA. This CDR3 reads CASSLVAGNTIYF. CDR3 nucleotide sequence: TGTGCCAGCAGCTTAGTCGCCGGAAACACCATATATTTT.

This clonotype has at least ten counts. This chain uses TRBV12-3 or TRBV12-4 with TRBJ2-3; TRBD2 is a possible D gene (6 bases). V lost 6 bases, J lost 4 bases, and 14 bases lay in between. The CDR3 has 14 residues. In DNA, the CDR3 is TGTGCCAGCAGCGAGCGGGCTAGTTCAGATACGCAGTATTTT. It specifies CASSERASSDTQYF.

The genes are TRBV29-1 and TRBJ1-2; the D gene is possibly TRBD1 (6 bases). This CDR3 is built from 12 residues. The germline V gene has CDR1 SQVTM and CDR2 ANQGSEA. Trimming removed 6 bases at V and 6 bases at J, with 14 bases between. CDR3 sequence reads: CSVRGADHGYTF. The CDR3 DNA reads TGCAGCGTGAGGGGGGCAGACCATGGCTACACCTTC.

The chain has TRBV7-2 and TRBJ2-3, with a tentative D call TRBD2 (6 bases). The V gene lost 5 bases and the J gene lost 3 bases, with 12 bases spanning the gap. There are 14 residues in the CDR3. Per germline, CDR1 SGHTA and CDR2 FQGNSA. The CDR3, as DNA: TGTGCCAGCAGCCAGCGACTAGGGACAGATACGCAGTATTTT. Protein: CASSQRLGTDTQYF.